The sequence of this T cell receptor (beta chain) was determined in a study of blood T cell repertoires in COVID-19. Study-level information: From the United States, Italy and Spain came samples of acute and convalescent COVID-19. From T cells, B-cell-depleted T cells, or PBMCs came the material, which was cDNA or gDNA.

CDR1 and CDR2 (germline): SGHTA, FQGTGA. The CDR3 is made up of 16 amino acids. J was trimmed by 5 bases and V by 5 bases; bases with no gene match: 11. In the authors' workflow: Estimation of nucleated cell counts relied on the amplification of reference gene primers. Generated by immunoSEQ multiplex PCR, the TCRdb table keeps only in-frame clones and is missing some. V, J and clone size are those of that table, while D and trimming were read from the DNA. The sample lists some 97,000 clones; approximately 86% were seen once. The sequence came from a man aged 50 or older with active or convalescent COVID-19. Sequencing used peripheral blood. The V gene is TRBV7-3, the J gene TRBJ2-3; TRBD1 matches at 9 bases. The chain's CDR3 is CASSVLGTGYGDTQYF. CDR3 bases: TGTGCCAGCAGCGTCCTGGGGACAGGGTACGGAGATACGCAGTATTTT.